These T cell receptor beta chains were read from a single sample in a study of blood T cell repertoires in COVID-19. Only in-frame clones appear in the TCRdb table, and some are missing; sequencing was by immunoSEQ multiplex PCR. The table records around 81,000 clones, roughly 80% of them present only once. Sequenced: peripheral blood. These receptor sequences come from an elderly man with acute or convalescent COVID-19. Each CDR3 is given with its conserved first and last residue. Fields, in order: CDR3 protein, CDR3 DNA, V gene, CDR3 length, clone size, D gene, J gene. The D gene is left open where the match is weak. The size field is filled for only some rows; it gives once, few, many or a size class.

CDR3: CAISFLSGSTDEQFF
DNA: TGTGCCATCAGTTTCCTTAGCGGGAGCACCGATGAGCAGTTCTTC
V: TRBV10-3
length: 15
size: -
D: TRBD2
J: TRBJ2-1

CDR3: CASSLGDTGSGANVLTF
DNA: TGTGCCAGCAGCTTGGGGGATACAGGGTCTGGGGCCAACGTCCTGACTTTC
V: TRBV5-4
length: 17
size: -
D: -
J: TRBJ2-6

CDR3: CATSSNPAGNTIYF
DNA: TGTGCCACCAGCAGCAATCCGGCTGGAAACACCATATATTTT
V: TRBV15
length: 14
size: few
D: -
J: TRBJ1-3

CDR3: CASSENLEYEQYF
DNA: TGTGCCAGCAGTGAAAATCTAGAATACGAGCAGTACTTC
V: TRBV6-1
length: 13
size: -
D: -
J: TRBJ2-7

CDR3: CASRGGTGRTEAFF
DNA: TGTGCCAGCAGAGGTGGGACAGGGAGGACTGAAGCTTTCTTT
V: TRBV6-5
length: 14
size: once
D: TRBD1
J: TRBJ1-1

CDR3: CASSQVRLANTGELFF
DNA: TGCGCCAGCAGCCAAGTAAGGCTAGCGAACACCGGGGAGCTGTTTTTT
V: TRBV4-3
length: 16
size: -
D: -
J: TRBJ2-2

CDR3: CASSWGAGERGYGYTF
DNA: TGTGCCAGCAGTTGGGGCGCAGGGGAACGGGGCTATGGCTACACCTTC
V: TRBV28
length: 16
size: -
D: -
J: TRBJ1-2

CDR3: CASSSMGARPFYEQYF
DNA: TGTGCCAGCAGTTCTATGGGGGCGAGACCATTCTACGAGCAGTACTTC
V: TRBV2
length: 16
size: -
D: -
J: TRBJ2-7

CDR3: CASSLRDRGSGANVLTF
DNA: TGCGCCAGCAGCCTCCGGGACAGGGGCTCTGGGGCCAACGTCCTGACTTTC
V: TRBV4-1
length: 17
size: -
D: TRBD1
J: TRBJ2-6

CDR3: CASSPGTGGTTEAFF
DNA: TGTGCCAGCAGCCCCGGGACAGGGGGGACCACTGAAGCTTTCTTT
V: TRBV28
length: 15
size: -
D: TRBD1
J: TRBJ1-1

CDR3: CASSAPYTNSPLHF
DNA: TGTGCCAGCAGTGCCCCATACACCAATTCACCCCTCCACTTT
V: TRBV28
length: 14
size: -
D: -
J: TRBJ1-6

CDR3: CASRSKDYEQYF
DNA: TGTGCCAGTAGGTCAAAGGACTATGAGCAGTACTTC
V: TRBV19
length: 12
size: -
D: -
J: TRBJ2-7

CDR3: CASSLSPNQPQHF
DNA: TGTGCCAGCAGCCTTTCCCCGAATCAGCCCCAGCATTTT
V: TRBV7-3
length: 13
size: -
D: -
J: TRBJ1-5

CDR3: CASSQEQGGYGYTF
DNA: TGTGCCAGCAGCCAAGAACAGGGGGGCTATGGCTACACCTTC
V: TRBV14
length: 14
size: -
D: TRBD1
J: TRBJ1-2

CDR3: CAISGTGGNEKLFF
DNA: TGTGCCATCAGTGGAACAGGGGGCAATGAAAAACTGTTTTTT
V: TRBV10-3
length: 14
size: -
D: TRBD1
J: TRBJ1-4